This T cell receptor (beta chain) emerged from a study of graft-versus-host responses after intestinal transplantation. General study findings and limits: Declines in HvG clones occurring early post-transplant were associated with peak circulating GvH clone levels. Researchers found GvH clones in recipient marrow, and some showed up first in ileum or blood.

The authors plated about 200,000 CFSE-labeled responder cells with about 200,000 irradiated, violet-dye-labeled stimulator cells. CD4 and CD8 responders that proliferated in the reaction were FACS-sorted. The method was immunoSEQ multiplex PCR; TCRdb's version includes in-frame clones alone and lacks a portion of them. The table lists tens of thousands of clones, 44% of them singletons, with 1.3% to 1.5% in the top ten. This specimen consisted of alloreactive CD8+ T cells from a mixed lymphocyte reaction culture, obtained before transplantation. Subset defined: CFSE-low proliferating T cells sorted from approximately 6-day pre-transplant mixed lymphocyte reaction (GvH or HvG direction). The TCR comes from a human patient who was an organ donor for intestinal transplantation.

The CDR3, as DNA: TGTGCCAGCAGCGACAGGGTTACTAACTATGGCTACACCTTC. Translation: CASSDRVTNYGYTF. The V and J genes are TRBV9 and TRBJ1-2; D is perhaps TRBD1 (6 bases). This CDR3 is built from 14 residues. CDR1 is SGDLS and CDR2 is YYNGEE in the germline V gene. V was trimmed by 3 bases and J by 0 bases, leaving 9 bases between them.